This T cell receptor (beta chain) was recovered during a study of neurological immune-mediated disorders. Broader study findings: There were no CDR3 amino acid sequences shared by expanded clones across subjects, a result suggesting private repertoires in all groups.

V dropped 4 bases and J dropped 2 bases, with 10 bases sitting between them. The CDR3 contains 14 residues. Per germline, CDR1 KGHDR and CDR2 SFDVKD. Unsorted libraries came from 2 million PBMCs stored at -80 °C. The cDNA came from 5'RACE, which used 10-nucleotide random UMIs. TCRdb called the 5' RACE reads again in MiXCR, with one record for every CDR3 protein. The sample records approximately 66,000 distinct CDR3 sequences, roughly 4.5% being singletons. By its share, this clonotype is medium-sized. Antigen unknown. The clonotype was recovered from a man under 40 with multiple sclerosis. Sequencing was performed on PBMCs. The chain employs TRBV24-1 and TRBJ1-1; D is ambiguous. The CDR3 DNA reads TGTGCCACCAGTGACTCCAGGTATAACACTGAAGCTTTCTTT. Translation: CATSDSRYNTEAFF.